This TCR beta chain came from a study of cytomegalovirus exposure and HLA in healthy donors. Across the study: The roughly 100 million unique TCR beta sequences, from about 179 million T cells, were found by an earlier analysis.

For this clone: Its matching antigen is unknown.

The CDR3 has 15 amino acids. Per germline, CDR1 MDHEN and CDR2 SYDVKM. The germline V and J ends were trimmed by 8 bases and 7 bases, with 24 bases remaining between them. Use of 60 Vbeta and 13 Jbeta primers characterized the PCR. This table comes from immunoSEQ multiplex PCR, and its TCRdb copy is limited to in-frame clones, with some not included. This sample carries about 86,000 clones, more than 65% of them seen once, and the ten largest clones take around 8%. Study outcomes and limitations: Researchers had no immune exposure information except CMV serostatus available.

Sequenced input: PBMCs. This sequence joins TRBV28 and TRBJ2-7; D is perhaps TRBD1 (5 bases). This TCR was sampled from a man in his 60s in good health and CMV-seronegative. The CDR3 protein is CASHPRGAVGDEQYF. The CDR3 coding sequence is TGTGCCAGCCACCCCCGTGGGGCAGTAGGCGATGAGCAGTACTTC.